Following are 31 T cell receptor beta chains from one sample sequenced in a study of CD8 T cells in Susac syndrome. RNA amounts of about 0.5 to 1 ug underwent reverse transcription with random hexamers. TCRdb independently ran MiXCR on the immunoSEQ multiplex PCR reads; one entry per CDR3 protein. The sample shows around 81,000 distinct CDR3 sequences, around 94% of them seen only once. What was sequenced was CD8+ T cells from PBMCs. All receptors derive from a human donor with Susac syndrome.

The V call is TRBV11-2, the J call TRBJ2-3; D uncertain. The germline gives CDR1 SGHAT, CDR2 FQNNGV. The CDR3 has 15 amino acids. V was shortened by 4 bases and J by 6 bases, with 17 bases between the two germline ends. CDR3 sequence: CASSSTLTVGDTQYF. The CDR3 DNA follows: TGTGCCAGCAGCTCGACCCTGACGGTCGGTGATACGCAGTATTTT.

The chain joins TRBV28 to TRBJ1-5, with D unresolved. The V and J ends lost 10 bases and 3 bases respectively, with 13 bases between them. In germline, CDR1 is MDHEN, CDR2 SYDVKM. CDR3 length: 13 residues. CDR3: CATDLHDNQPQHF. The CDR3, as DNA: TGTGCCACGGATCTGCACGACAATCAGCCCCAGCATTTT.

A single count supports this clonotype. The chain carries TRBV19 and TRBJ2-1, with D perhaps assigned TRBD1 or TRBD2 (5 bases each). The germline V gene encodes CDR1 LNHDA and CDR2 SQIVND (reference sequence). With 3 bases removed from V and 8 bases from J, the gap between germline ends came to 17 bases. CDR3 length: 15 residues. The CDR3 DNA follows: TGTGCCAGTAGTATCGGGGCCCTAGCTAAGGATGAGCAGTTCTTC. Translated, it gives CASSIGALAKDEQFF.

CDR3 DNA: TGTGCCAGCAGCCTAGCGGGGCCCCAGTACTTC. It encodes CASSLAGPQYF. This chain joins TRBV11-2 and TRBJ2-5; 9 bases fit TRBD2. The CDR3 runs to 11 residues. Losses at the gene ends were 5 bases for V and 9 bases for J; bases not matched to a gene: 1. The germline CDR1 and CDR2 sequences are SGHAT and FQNNGV.

The chain uses TRBV2 and TRBJ1-1; tentatively, D is TRBD1 (5 bases). CDR1 and CDR2 from the germline V gene are SNHLY and FYNNEI. Trimming removed 3 bases at V and 2 bases at J, with 22 bases between. This CDR3 contains 18 residues. CDR3 DNA sequence: TGTGCCAGCAGTGAGGGGACTGGAGGGCTTACCCGTAACACTGAAGCTTTCTTT. It is translated as CASSEGTGGLTRNTEAFF. Full variable domain (remainder filled in from reference TRBV2 and TRBJ1-1): EPEVTQTPSHQVTQMGQEVILRCVPISNHLYFYWYRQILGQKVEFLVSFYNNEISEKSEIFDDQFSVERPDGSNFTLKIRSTKLEDSAMYFCASSEGTGGLTRNTEAFFGQGTRLTVV.

The chain combines TRBV2 with TRBJ2-7; the D gene is possibly TRBD1 (6 bases). CDR1 is SNHLY and CDR2 is FYNNEI in the germline V gene. V dropped 4 bases and J dropped 2 bases, with 18 bases sitting between them. CDR3 length equals 16 residues. The CDR3, as DNA: TGTGCCAGCAGTGGAGAAGATACAGGGCCTACCTACGAGCAGTACTTC. Translating gives CASSGEDTGPTYEQYF.

This chain joins TRBV24-1 and TRBJ2-1, with D maybe TRBD1 (6 bases). The CDR3 has 15 residues. The germline V gene has CDR1 KGHDR and CDR2 SFDVKD. Trimming stripped 4 bases from V and 6 bases from J, with 15 bases between. CDR3 nucleotides: TGTGCCACCAGTGACGGACAGAGCTTAATCAATGAGCAGTTCTTC. Translated, it gives CATSDGQSLINEQFF.

The rearrangement joins TRBV30 to TRBJ2-7; 7 bases map to TRBD1. CDR1 is GTSNPN, CDR2 SVGIG, per germline (reference sequence). This CDR3 has 13 residues. The V and J ends lost 3 bases and 5 bases, in that order; junction bases with no gene match: 7. The DNA for the CDR3 is TGTGCCTGGAGGGAGACAGGGACCCACGAGCAGTACTTC. Translated: CAWRETGTHEQYF. The full variable domain, its missing parts supplied by reference TRBV30 and TRBJ2-7, is SQTIHQWPATLVQPVGSPLSLECTVEGTSNPNLYWYRQAAGRGLQLLFYSVGIGQISSEVPQNLSASRPQDRQFILSSKKLLLSDSGFYLCAWRETGTHEQYFGPGTRLTVT.

CDR3 protein: CASSVEAGGGNEQFF. The CDR3 nucleotides are TGTGCCAGCAGCGTAGAAGCGGGAGGTGGCAATGAGCAGTTCTTC. This chain uses TRBV9 with TRBJ2-1, with 9 bases fitting TRBD2. The CDR3 length is 15 residues. Germline lookup yields CDR1 SGDLS and CDR2 YYNGEE. J gave up 6 bases and V 0 bases, and 4 bases lay outside the gene matches.

The chain joins TRBV11-2 to TRBJ2-1, with 7 bases lining up with TRBD2. The CDR3 extends over 15 amino acids. Trimming took 5 bases from V and 0 from J; bases not matched to a gene: 4. Germline V gene sequence: CDR1 SGHAT, CDR2 FQNNGV. CDR3 region: CASSHGRSSYNEQFF. Written as DNA, the CDR3 is TGTGCCAGCAGCCACGGGAGGAGCTCCTACAATGAGCAGTTCTTC. The full variable domain, completed using reference TRBV11-2 and TRBJ2-1, is EAGVAQSPRYKIIEKRQSVAFWCNPISGHATLYWYQQILGQGPKLLIQFQNNGVVDDSQLPKDRFSAERLKGVDSTLKIQPAKLEDSAVYLCASSHGRSSYNEQFFGPGTRLTVL.

The chain is built from TRBV20-1 and TRBJ1-1; D not certain. The CDR3 length is 14 residues. Trimming pared 0 bases from V and 3 bases from J, leaving 11 bases between. CDR1 and CDR2 from the germline V gene are DFQATT and SNEGSKA (reference sequence). DNA of the CDR3: TGCAGTGCTAGAGATTGGGGTGAGGACACTGAAGCTTTCTTT. Encoded protein: CSARDWGEDTEAFF.

The chain couples TRBV12-3 or TRBV12-4 to TRBJ2-7; no firm D call. V lost 5 bases and J 3 bases, leaving 5 bases between the germline ends. CDR3 length equals 11 residues. CDR3 sequence: CASSVGYEQYF. DNA of the CDR3: TGTGCCAGCAGTGTCGGCTACGAGCAGTACTTC.

The CDR3 reads CASSRETDRYEQYF. The CDR3 DNA is TGTGCCAGCAGCCGAGAGACCGATCGTTACGAGCAGTACTTC. The chain has TRBV7-2 and TRBJ2-7; D unresolved. Between the trimmed V and J ends, which lost 5 bases and 4 bases, there was a span of 15 bases. The CDR3 covers 14 residues. Germline V CDR1 and CDR2: SGHTA, FQGNSA.

The chain combines TRBV7-2 with TRBJ2-3, with D uncertain. V was trimmed by 5 bases and J by 4 bases, leaving 7 bases between them. The V gene's germline CDR1 is SGHTA and CDR2 FQGNSA. The CDR3 covers 12 residues. CDR3 protein: CASSPRADTQYF. The CDR3 nucleotides read TGTGCCAGCAGCCCCCGCGCAGATACGCAGTATTTT.

The chain recombines TRBV30 with TRBJ2-7; the match to TRBD2 covers 11 bases. V lost 5 bases, J lost 3 bases, and 6 bases stayed unmatched. The CDR3 covers 14 residues. CDR1 GTSNPN and CDR2 SVGIG come from the germline V gene (reference sequence). CDR3 residues: CAWVLAGGDYEQYF. The DNA for the CDR3 is TGTGCCTGGGTTTTAGCGGGAGGGGACTACGAGCAGTACTTC.

The chain employs TRBV5-1 and TRBJ2-1; 7 nucleotides match TRBD2. CDR3 length equals 17 residues. Germline CDR1 is SGHRS and CDR2 is YFSETQ. J gave up 2 bases and V 0 bases, and 8 bases lay outside the gene matches. Written as DNA, the CDR3 is TGCGCCAGCAGCTTGGAGGTCTCCACTAGCGCCTACAATGAGCAGTTCTTC. This translates into CASSLEVSTSAYNEQFF.

This clonotype was seen a few times. V usage is TRBV29-1 and J usage is TRBJ2-7, with 9 bases lining up with TRBD1. The CDR3 is made up of 15 amino acids. The V segment lost 5 bases and the J segment 0 bases; nucleotides outside the gene matches: 8. Looked up from germline, CDR1 is SQVTM and CDR2 is ANQGSEA. In DNA form, the CDR3 reads TGCAGCGTTAGGGGTGGGACAGGGAGCTCCTACGAGCAGTACTTC. Amino acid sequence: CSVRGGTGSSYEQYF.

The CDR3 protein is CATSDLEVNTGELFF. DNA of the CDR3: TGTGCCACCAGTGATTTGGAGGTGAACACCGGGGAGCTGTTTTTT. The rearrangement uses TRBV24-1 and TRBJ2-2; no firm D call. V shed 0 bases and J shed 1 base, with 5 bases lying between them. This CDR3 comprises 15 residues. The V gene's germline CDR1 is KGHDR and CDR2 SFDVKD.

The chain has TRBV12-3 or TRBV12-4 and TRBJ1-5; D is possibly TRBD1 (6 bases). The CDR3 loop spans 14 amino acids. V gave up 6 bases and J gave up 6 bases, with 15 bases separating them. CDR3 loop: CASSGWGGSQPQHF. The CDR3 DNA sequence: TGTGCCAGCAGCGGGTGGGGGGGCTCTCAGCCCCAGCATTTT.

This clonotype has more than one count but fewer than ten. The chain employs TRBV15 and TRBJ2-7; TRBD2 aligns across 7 bases. This CDR3 has 14 residues. V dropped 1 base and J dropped 5; count of bases not matched to a gene: 5. Germline lookup yields CDR1 LNHNV and CDR2 YYDKDF (reference sequence). The CDR3 coding sequence is TGTGCCACCAGCAGAGGGGCGGGGGACCACGAGCAGTACTTC. Protein: CATSRGAGDHEQYF.

This sequence joins TRBV12-3 or TRBV12-4 and TRBJ2-1; TRBD2 is a possible D gene (5 bases). The CDR3 is 16 amino acids. The V gene lost 4 bases and the J gene lost 8 bases, with 21 bases spanning the gap. CDR3 nucleotides: TGTGCCAGCAGTTCAGAGATGGGAGAGGCAGCGGATGAGCAGTTCTTC. Protein sequence: CASSSEMGEAADEQFF.

V gene TRBV12-3 or TRBV12-4 combines with J gene TRBJ2-3, with 8 nucleotides matching TRBD2. The CDR3 has 17 amino acids. V dropped 3 bases and J dropped 1; count of bases not matched to a gene: 9. The CDR3 DNA reads as TGTGCCAGCAGTTTTCCCCCGGGGGGGGAGGGCACAGATACGCAGTATTTT. It yields the protein CASSFPPGGEGTDTQYF.

CDR3 region: CASSLGTSGFSSYNEQFF. The CDR3 DNA reads TGTGCCAGCAGTCTTGGGACTAGCGGGTTTAGCTCCTACAATGAGCAGTTCTTC. The chain carries TRBV28 and TRBJ2-1; 12 nucleotides line up with TRBD2. Germline CDR1 reads MDHEN; CDR2 reads SYDVKM. The CDR3 sequence is 18 residues long. The junction had 8 bases not matched to a gene; V was cut back by 5 bases and J by 0 bases.

The V and J genes are TRBV3-1 and TRBJ2-6; no reliable D call. The CDR3 loop spans 12 amino acids. The germline CDR1 and CDR2 sequences are LGHDT and YNNKEL (reference sequence). V dropped 1 base and J dropped 9 bases, with 4 bases sitting between them. In DNA form, the CDR3 reads TGTGCCAGCAGCCAAGGAGACAACGTCCTGACTTTC. Amino acid sequence: CASSQGDNVLTF.

The chain is built from TRBV6-4 and TRBJ2-2; D perhaps matches TRBD1 (5 bases). Trimming removed 0 bases from V and 3 bases from J, with 5 bases in between. The CDR3 consists of 14 residues. CDR1 is MRHNA, CDR2 SNTAGT, per germline. CDR3 sequence (DNA): TGTGCCAGCAGTGACTCCAGGGACACCGGGGAGCTGTTTTTT. It specifies CASSDSRDTGELFF.

The J gene is TRBJ1-4, the V gene TRBV7-9, with D possibly being TRBD1 (6 bases). V shed 1 base and J shed 6 bases, with 9 bases lying between them. CDR1 and CDR2 from the germline V gene are SEHNR and FQNEAQ (reference sequence). The CDR3 has 14 amino acids. In DNA form, the CDR3 reads TGTGCCAGCAGCTTAGTGGCAGGGGATGAAAAACTGTTTTTT. Translation: CASSLVAGDEKLFF.

This chain connects TRBV5-1 to TRBJ2-1; 7 nucleotides align to TRBD2. The V gene's germline CDR1 is SGHRS and CDR2 YFSETQ. The CDR3 consists of 13 residues. The ends lost 7 bases at V and 2 bases at J; junction bases unmatched: 3. CDR3 in DNA: TGCGCCAGCGTGGGGGGGACCTACAATGAGCAGTTCTTC. The encoded protein is CASVGGTYNEQFF.

The CDR3 loop is CASSQDGGNTEAFF. The CDR3 DNA is TGTGCCAGCAGCCAAGATGGAGGGAACACTGAAGCTTTCTTT. The chain uses TRBV4-2 and TRBJ1-1, with unresolved D. CDR1 is LGHNA and CDR2 is YNFKEQ in the germline V gene. This CDR3 comprises 14 residues. V was pared by 0 bases and J by 1 base, with 6 bases between.

The chain has TRBV28 and TRBJ2-1, with D possibly TRBD2 on 5 matching bases. The V and J ends lost 8 bases and 8 bases respectively, with 22 bases between them. The CDR3 runs to 15 residues. The germline V gene encodes CDR1 MDHEN and CDR2 SYDVKM. The CDR3 loop is CASQEFSRGGDEQFF. In DNA form, the CDR3 reads TGTGCCAGCCAGGAGTTTTCGAGAGGAGGAGATGAGCAGTTCTTC.

V is TRBV3-1 and J is TRBJ2-7; the D is unclear. CDR3 length: 12 amino acids. The V gene lost 1 base and the J gene lost 6 bases, with 7 bases spanning the gap. From germline, CDR1 is LGHDT and CDR2 YNNKEL (reference sequence). The CDR3: CASSQVNVEQYF. In DNA form, the CDR3 reads TGTGCCAGCAGCCAAGTCAACGTCGAGCAGTACTTC.

The V gene is TRBV30, the J gene TRBJ2-7; D may be TRBD1 or TRBD2 (5 bases each). There are 13 residues in the CDR3. CDR1 GTSNPN and CDR2 SVGIG come from the germline V gene (reference sequence). V lost 5 bases to trimming and J lost 10 bases, with 21 bases between them. CDR3 DNA: TGTGCCTGGTCGGCAGGGACCGGAGTAAGACAGTACTTC. Protein: CAWSAGTGVRQYF. Supplemented by reference TRBV30 and TRBJ2-7, the full variable domain reads SQTIHQWPATLVQPVGSPLSLECTVEGTSNPNLYWYRQAAGRGLQLLFYSVGIGQISSEVPQNLSASRPQDRQFILSSKKLLLSDSGFYLCAWSAGTGVRQYFGPGTRLTVT.